Listed here are 31 T cell receptor beta chains from one sample, sequenced in a study of T cells in women clearing cervical HPV infection. Some clones are missing from TCRdb's copy, which holds only in-frame ones; the method was immunoSEQ multiplex PCR. The sample has approximately 41,000 clones. Source material: blood buffy coat. The receptors derive from a woman between 18 and 75 years old with a cervical HPV16 infection that either progressed to CIN3+ or cleared (not recorded which).

Remarks on this clone: The read terminates 3 residues ahead of where the CDR3 ends, so the germline J gene completes it. The chain joins TRBV20-1 to TRBJ1-6, with D possibly matching TRBD1 (5 bases). Trimming left V 0 bases short and J 3 bases short, with 12 bases between. Germline V lookup: CDR1 DFQATT, CDR2 SNEGSKA (reference sequence). The CDR3 runs to 16 residues. CDR3 DNA (partial): TGCAGTGCTAGAGACGCCGACAGTTTCTATAATTCACCC. It encodes CSARDADSFYNSP. The CDR3 in full is CSARDADSFYNSPLHF.

Details on this clone: Read data end 3 residues before the CDR3 end; the end is taken from the germline J gene. This chain uses TRBV5-1 with TRBJ1-2; no clear D. In germline, CDR1 is SGHRS, CDR2 YFSETQ. The CDR3 is 14 residues long. V was cut by 3 bases and J by 2 bases, with 11 bases left in between. The sequenced part of the CDR3 DNA is TGCGCCAGCAGCTCCTGGACGGGGAACTATGGC. This encodes CASSSWTGNYG. The full CDR3 reads CASSSWTGNYGYTF.

To note about this clone: The sequence runs out 3 residues before the end of the CDR3; the remainder is reconstructed from the germline J gene. V and J are TRBV19 and TRBJ1-1, with D maybe TRBD1 (5 bases). The CDR3 covers 13 residues. With 2 bases removed from V and 4 bases from J, the gap between germline ends came to 8 bases. Germline V gene lookup returns CDR1 LNHDA and CDR2 SQIVND (reference sequence). Incomplete CDR3 DNA: TGTGCCAGTAGTATACCAAGGGGCACTGAA. This gives the protein CASSIPRGTE. The full CDR3 is CASSIPRGTEAFF.

Of note for this clone: Other DNA sequences in the same sample also yield this CDR3. Here the CDR3 reads CASSSGQIQETQYF. CDR3 DNA, as far as it was read: TGTGCCAGCAGTTCCGGACAGATCCAAGAGACC. The chain couples TRBV5-4 to TRBJ2-5; D might be TRBD1 (6 bases). The CDR3 goes on 3 residues after the read ends, and that part is filled in from the germline J gene. V lost 5 bases and J lost 1, with 12 bases in between. Germline CDR1 is SGHNT and CDR2 is YYREEE (reference sequence). The CDR3 length is 14 residues.

Turning to this clone: Coverage ceases 3 residues before the CDR3 finishes, and the germline J gene fills in the end. The chain couples TRBV13 to TRBJ1-2, with D possibly matching TRBD1 (5 bases). Germline values: CDR1 PRHDT, CDR2 FYEKMQ (reference sequence). V was shortened by 4 bases and J by 4 bases, with 13 bases between the two germline ends. The CDR3 has 14 residues. The CDR3 here is CASSSPGHPYGYTF. CDR3 bases read: TGTGCCAGCAGCTCCCCCGGACATCCCTATGGC.

Note on this clone: The CDR3 goes on 3 residues after the read ends, and that part is filled in from the germline J gene. This rearrangement joins TRBV19 to TRBJ1-2, with TRBD1 matching over 11 bases. The CDR3 has 15 amino acids. J gave up 2 bases and V 4 bases, and 3 bases lay outside the gene matches. The germline gives CDR1 LNHDA, CDR2 SQIVND (reference sequence). The CDR3 DNA, read in part, is TGTGCCAGTAGTACGGGACAGGGGGTGAACTATGGC. This encodes CASSTGQGVNYG. The CDR3 as a whole reads CASSTGQGVNYGYTF.

In regard to this clone: The CDR3 goes on 3 residues after the read ends, and that part is filled in from the germline J gene. V and J are TRBV2 and TRBJ1-5; no firm D call. Germline values: CDR1 SNHLY, CDR2 FYNNEI. The CDR3 runs to 14 residues. The V end lost 3 bases, the J end lost 3 bases, and 9 bases lay between the germline ends. This CDR3 is CASSEVSTNQPQHF. The DNA read from the CDR3 is TGTGCCAGCAGTGAGGTGTCTACCAATCAGCCC.

A word on this clone: From the germline J gene comes the end of the CDR3, since the read stops 3 residues before it. The chain combines TRBV6-1 with TRBJ1-5, with 7 positions matching TRBD1. This CDR3 has 15 amino acids. Looked up from germline, CDR1 is MNHNS and CDR2 is SASEGT. Losses at the gene ends were 3 bases for V and 8 bases for J; bases not matched to a gene: 10. The CDR3 loop is CASSDGTAGSKPQHF. The DNA read from the CDR3 is TGTGCCAGCAGTGACGGGACAGCCGGGTCGAAGCCC.

As concerns this clone: With the read ending 3 residues before the CDR3 end, the germline J gene is used to fill in that end. This sequence joins TRBV7-2 and TRBJ2-5; 10 bases are shared with TRBD1. Germline CDR1 SGHTA, CDR2 FQGNSA. The CDR3 covers 14 residues. V was pared by 4 bases and J by 6 bases, with 5 bases of the junction left unmatched. The sequenced part of the CDR3 DNA is TGTGCCAGCAGCTCTCCGACAGGGGGCCAGACC. Protein sequence: CASSSPTGGQT. The CDR3 in its entirety is CASSSPTGGQTQYF.

This clone shows up as medium-sized (0.01 to 0.1%) by frequency. The CDR3 extends 3 residues past the end of the read, so its final part is completed from the germline J gene. The V gene is TRBV19, the J gene TRBJ2-5; 12 bases align to TRBD1. CDR3 length: 14 residues. Germline V lookup: CDR1 LNHDA, CDR2 SQIVND (reference sequence). Losses at the gene ends were 9 bases for V and 7 bases for J; bases not matched to a gene: 9. The CDR3 sequence: CASNPGQGAATQYF. The sequenced CDR3 bases are TGTGCCAGCAACCCGGGACAGGGGGCCGCGACC.

Points on this clone: The read ends 3 residues shy of where the CDR3 ends; the end is completed using the germline J gene. This chain links TRBV2 with TRBJ2-3; 7 bases are a match to TRBD2. Germline CDR1 and CDR2: SNHLY and FYNNEI. The CDR3 runs 17 residues. Unmatched junction bases numbered 9, after V lost 0 bases and J lost 3 bases. The part of the CDR3 DNA that was read is TGTGCCAGCAGTGAAGCGCAAGGTGGCGGGAGAACAGATACG. Residues: CASSEAQGGGRTDT. The entire CDR3 reads CASSEAQGGGRTDTQYF.

Concerning this clone: The read comes to an end 3 residues before the CDR3 does, leaving the germline J gene to fill in the end. The chain employs TRBV5-6 and TRBJ1-4; D not certain. Germline CDR1 and CDR2: SGHDT and YYEEEE. V was trimmed by 4 bases and J by 4 bases, leaving 11 bases between them. This CDR3 comprises 14 residues. The CDR3 protein is CASSLDTFNEKLFF. The covered CDR3 bases are TGTGCCAGCAGCCTCGACACTTTTAATGAAAAA.

A remark on this clone: The missing CDR3 end, 3 residues past where the read stops, is filled in from the germline J gene. The chain joins TRBV5-1 to TRBJ2-3; TRBD1 might be the D (5 bases). Looked up from germline, CDR1 is SGHRS and CDR2 is YFSETQ. The V and J ends lost 0 bases and 8 bases respectively, with 10 bases between them. The CDR3 consists of 13 residues. CDR3 amino acids: CASSLEDSPTQYF. CDR3 DNA (partial): TGCGCCAGCAGCTTGGAAGACAGTCCTACG.

Turning to this clone: The CDR3 extends 3 residues past the end of the read, so its final part is completed from the germline J gene. The chain uses TRBV2 and TRBJ2-1; either TRBD1 or TRBD2 may fit D (5 bases each). V was trimmed by 4 bases and J by 9 bases, leaving 13 bases between them. This CDR3 comprises 13 residues. Germline CDR1 and CDR2: SNHLY and FYNNEI. The CDR3 DNA, read in part, is TGTGCCAGCAGTGTTCAGGGAGAGGGTGAG. Protein sequence: CASSVQGEGE. The entire CDR3 reads CASSVQGEGEQFF.

Comments on this clone: The read ends 3 residues early relative to the CDR3; the germline J gene fills the gap. The chain is built from TRBV19 and TRBJ1-6; a possible D gene is TRBD1 (5 bases). This CDR3 is 15 amino acids long. The germline V and J ends were trimmed by 7 bases and 6 bases, with 16 bases remaining between them. The germline gives CDR1 LNHDA, CDR2 SQIVND (reference sequence). The CDR3 reads CASTQAGRSNSPLHF. Incomplete CDR3 DNA: TGTGCCAGTACCCAAGCGGGACGGAGTAATTCACCC.

This clone counts as medium-sized (0.01 to 0.1%) by frequency. The CDR3 here is CASSLREGVYGYTF. The DNA read from the CDR3 is TGCGCCAGCAGCTTGCGGGAAGGGGTCTATGGC. The V call is TRBV5-1, the J call TRBJ1-2, with D perhaps TRBD1 (5 bases). The CDR3 goes on 3 residues after the read ends, and that part is filled in from the germline J gene. Per germline, CDR1 SGHRS and CDR2 YFSETQ. With 1 base removed from V and 4 bases from J, the gap between germline ends came to 11 bases. The CDR3 consists of 14 residues.

Of note for this clone: The read ends 3 residues shy of where the CDR3 ends; the end is completed using the germline J gene. The J gene is TRBJ2-1, the V gene TRBV7-3; the D gene is possibly TRBD2 (7 bases). Germline V gives CDR1 SGHTA, CDR2 FQGTGA. The CDR3 spans 16 residues. Trimming took 2 bases from V and 6 from J, leaving 17 bases between them. The CDR3 here is CASSLVGGLGGNEQFF. The sequenced part of the CDR3 DNA is TGTGCCAGCAGCTTAGTAGGAGGACTAGGGGGCAATGAG. Full variable domain (rest looked up from reference TRBV7-3 and TRBJ2-1): GAGVSQTPSNKVTEKGKYVELRCDPISGHTALYWYRQSLGQGPEFLIYFQGTGAADDSGLPNDRFFAVRPEGSVSTLKIQRTERGDSAVYLCASSLVGGLGGNEQFFGPGTRLTVL.

Turning to this clone: The read ends 3 residues early relative to the CDR3; the germline J gene fills the gap. The chain links TRBV20-1 to TRBJ2-4, with D perhaps TRBD2 (5 bases). From germline, CDR1 is DFQATT and CDR2 SNEGSKA (reference sequence). The V and J ends lost 5 bases and 8 bases respectively, with 22 bases between them. The CDR3 runs to 15 residues. The sequenced part of the CDR3 DNA is TGCAGTGCTGCCCGTGAGGGCCGATCTGGGTACATT. Amino acid sequence: CSAAREGRSGYI. The full-length CDR3 reads as CSAAREGRSGYIQYF.

For this clone: The read finishes 3 residues shy of the CDR3 end, and the germline J gene is used to complete it. The chain employs TRBV19 and TRBJ2-6, with D maybe TRBD2 (6 bases). Germline assignment: CDR1 LNHDA and CDR2 SQIVND (reference sequence). CDR3 length: 17 residues. The V end lost 7 bases, the J end lost 1 base, and 17 bases lay between the germline ends. This chain's CDR3 is CASTPSGDLSGANVLTF. The part of the CDR3 DNA that was read is TGTGCCAGTACCCCCTCGGGGGACCTATCTGGGGCCAACGTC. Supplemented by reference TRBV19 and TRBJ2-6, the full variable domain reads DGGITQSPKYLFRKEGQNVTLSCEQNLNHDAMYWYRQDPGQGLRLIYYSQIVNDFQKGDIAEGYSVSREKKESFPLTVTSAQKNPTAFYLCASTPSGDLSGANVLTFGAGSRLTVL.

Comments on this clone: The read terminates 3 residues before the CDR3 end, so the remaining end is supplied by the germline J gene. The chain employs TRBV2 and TRBJ2-2, with TRBD1 matching over 8 bases. The CDR3 is made up of 15 amino acids. The junction had 7 bases not matched to a gene; V was cut back by 6 bases and J by 4 bases. Germline V gene data show CDR1 as SNHLY and CDR2 as FYNNEI. The CDR3 here is CASRPRTGLTGELFF. The sequenced part of the CDR3 DNA is TGTGCCAGCAGACCTAGGACAGGGCTCACCGGGGAG.

Notes on this clone: The junction does not match germline at one end; this may be a read error. The read comes to an end 3 residues before the CDR3 does, leaving the germline J gene to fill in the end. This chain connects TRBV7-7 to TRBJ2-2, with D possibly TRBD1 on 6 matching bases. Germline values: CDR1 SSHAT, CDR2 FNYEAQ (reference sequence). This CDR3 spans 14 amino acids. CDR3 bases read: TGTGCTAGCAGCTTTTTAGGGGGTGCCGGGGAG. Its translation: CASSFLGGAGE. The whole CDR3 reads CASSFLGGAGELFF.

Details on this clone: Read coverage stops 3 residues before the CDR3 terminus; the germline J gene supplies the remainder. V gene TRBV6-1 combines with J gene TRBJ1-5; the match to TRBD1 covers 9 bases. Trimming at V came to 4 bases and at J to 6 bases, leaving 7 bases not matched to a gene. Germline V gene lookup returns CDR1 MNHNS and CDR2 SASEGT. This CDR3 is 15 amino acids long. CDR3 in amino acids: CASSALGTGSQPQHF. CDR3 bases read: TGTGCCAGCAGTGCACTAGGGACAGGGAGTCAGCCC.

On this clone itself: The read comes to an end 3 residues before the CDR3 does, leaving the germline J gene to fill in the end. The gene calls are TRBV14 and TRBJ2-7; TRBD1 is a possible D gene (5 bases). The germline V gene encodes CDR1 SGHDN and CDR2 FVKESK. This CDR3 comprises 14 residues. Trimming cost V 4 bases and J 3 bases, with 13 bases left between them. The part of the CDR3 DNA that was read is TGTGCCAGCAGCCGTTCAGGGTGGGGCTACGAG. Protein sequence: CASSRSGWGYE. The full-length CDR3 reads as CASSRSGWGYEQYF.

Of note for this clone: The read stops 3 residues short of the end of the CDR3; the missing end is completed from the germline J gene. The J gene is TRBJ2-3, the V gene TRBV19; 9 nucleotides line up with TRBD2. The CDR3 runs to 15 residues. CDR1 and CDR2 (germline): LNHDA, SQIVND (reference sequence). V shed 5 bases and J 1 base; nucleotides not matched to a gene: 4. The part of the CDR3 DNA that was read is TGTGCCAGTAGTTTCATAGCGGGGGGCACAGATACG. It yields the protein CASSFIAGGTDT. The whole CDR3 protein reads CASSFIAGGTDTQYF.

With respect to this clone: The read gets to within 3 residues of the CDR3 end, and the germline J gene fills in the rest. The V and J genes are TRBV5-1 and TRBJ1-5; no reliable D call. V gave up 1 base and J gave up 4 bases, with 6 bases separating them. Germline CDR1 SGHRS, CDR2 YFSETQ. The CDR3 runs to 13 residues. The CDR3 loop is CASSLPRNQPQHF. The CDR3 bases that were read are TGCGCCAGCAGCTTGCCCCGTAATCAGCCC.

Points on this clone: The CDR3 end is not reached by the read, which stops 3 residues before it; the germline J gene fills it in. The genes are TRBV19 and TRBJ1-3, with a possible D match to TRBD1 (6 bases). The V end lost 6 bases, the J end lost 0 bases, and 9 bases lay between the germline ends. The CDR3 has 14 amino acids. Germline V gene sequence: CDR1 LNHDA, CDR2 SQIVND (reference sequence). CDR3 DNA, as far as it was read: TGTGCCAGTAGCTCAGGGGCCTCTGGAAACACC. Its protein is CASSSGASGNT. The full CDR3 reads CASSSGASGNTIYF.

CDR3 loop: CASSFVTGRGTEAFF. CDR3 bases read: TGTGCCAGCAGCTTTGTGACAGGGAGGGGGACTGAA. The chain couples TRBV11-2 to TRBJ1-1, with TRBD1 matching over 7 bases. The CDR3 extends 3 residues past the end of the read, so its final part is completed from the germline J gene. The germline V gene encodes CDR1 SGHAT and CDR2 FQNNGV. This CDR3 is 15 amino acids long. J was trimmed by 5 bases and V by 3 bases; bases with no gene match: 9.

With respect to this clone: The missing CDR3 end, 3 residues past where the read stops, is filled in from the germline J gene. This chain links TRBV5-6 with TRBJ1-1, with D hard to call. From germline, CDR1 is SGHDT and CDR2 YYEEEE. This CDR3 region has 12 residues. Deletions cut 4 bases from V and 1 base from J, with 5 bases between. Incomplete CDR3 DNA: TGTGCCAGCAGCGGGCCGAACACTGAA. Its protein product is CASSGPNTE. From start to end, the CDR3 is CASSGPNTEAFF.

With respect to this clone: The read stops 3 residues short of the end of the CDR3; the missing end is completed from the germline J gene. The chain has TRBV7-9 and TRBJ1-1; the D is unclear. CDR1 and CDR2 (germline): SEHNR, FQNEAQ (reference sequence). This CDR3 region has 15 residues. Trimming pared 2 bases from V and 4 bases from J, leaving 14 bases between. The CDR3 bases that were read are TGTGCCAGCAGCTTACGGGGATCGAGCGGCACTGAA. Amino acids: CASSLRGSSGTE. The full CDR3 reads CASSLRGSSGTEAFF.

A note on this clone: The read halts 3 residues ahead of the CDR3 end, with the missing end drawn from the germline J gene. The V call is TRBV7-9, the J call TRBJ2-5; 8 bases line up with TRBD2. This CDR3 region has 13 residues. The junction had 4 bases not matched to a gene; V was cut back by 8 bases and J by 2 bases. The germline CDR1 and CDR2 sequences are SEHNR and FQNEAQ (reference sequence). Incomplete CDR3 DNA: TGTGCCAGCGAACTAGCGGTACAAGAGACC. This gives the protein CASELAVQET. The CDR3 reads in full as CASELAVQETQYF.

Concerning this clone itself: The sequence runs out 3 residues before the end of the CDR3; the remainder is reconstructed from the germline J gene. The rearrangement joins TRBV30 to TRBJ2-2, with D perhaps matching TRBD1 (5 bases). In germline, CDR1 is GTSNPN, CDR2 SVGIG (reference sequence). This CDR3 is built from 13 residues. The ends were cut back, 5 bases at V and 2 bases at J, with 9 bases in the middle. CDR3 DNA, as far as it was read: TGTGCCTGGGAACAGGAAAACACCGGGGAG. This translates into CAWEQENTGE. The CDR3 reads in full as CAWEQENTGELFF.